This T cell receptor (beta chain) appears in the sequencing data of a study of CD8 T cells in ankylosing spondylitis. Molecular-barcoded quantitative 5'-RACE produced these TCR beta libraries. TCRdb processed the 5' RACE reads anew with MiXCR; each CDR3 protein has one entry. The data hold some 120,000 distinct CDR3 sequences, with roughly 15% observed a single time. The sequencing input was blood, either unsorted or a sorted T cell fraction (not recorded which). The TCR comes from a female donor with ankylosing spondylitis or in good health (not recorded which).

CDR3 sequence reads: CASSLGDSADTQYF. The CDR3 nucleotides are TGTGCCAGCAGCTTAGGGGATTCAGCAGATACGCAGTATTTT. The rearrangement uses TRBV7-3 and TRBJ2-3; D remains unclear. The CDR3 runs to 14 residues. Trimming took 2 bases from V and 4 from J, leaving 10 bases between them. Germline V gene sequence: CDR1 SGHTA, CDR2 FQGTGA. The full variable domain, in which reference TRBV7-3 and TRBJ2-3 provide the parts outside the CDR3, is GAGVSQTPSNKVTEKGKYVELRCDPISGHTALYWYRQSLGQGPEFLIYFQGTGAADDSGLPNDRFFAVRPEGSVSTLKIQRTERGDSAVYLCASSLGDSADTQYFGPGTRLTVL.